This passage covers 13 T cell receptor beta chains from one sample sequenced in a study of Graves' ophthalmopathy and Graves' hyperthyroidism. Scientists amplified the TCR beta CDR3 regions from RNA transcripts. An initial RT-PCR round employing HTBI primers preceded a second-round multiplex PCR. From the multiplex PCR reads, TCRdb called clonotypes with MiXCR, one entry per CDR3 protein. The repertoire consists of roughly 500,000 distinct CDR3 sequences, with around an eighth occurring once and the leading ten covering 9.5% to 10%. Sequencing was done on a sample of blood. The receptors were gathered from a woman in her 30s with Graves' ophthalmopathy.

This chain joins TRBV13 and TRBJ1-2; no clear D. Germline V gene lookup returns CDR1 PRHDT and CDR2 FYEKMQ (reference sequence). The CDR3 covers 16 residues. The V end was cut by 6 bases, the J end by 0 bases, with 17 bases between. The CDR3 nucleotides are TGTGCCAGCAGGCCCACTTCGACGGGAACTAACTATGGCTACACCTTC. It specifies CASRPTSTGTNYGYTF.

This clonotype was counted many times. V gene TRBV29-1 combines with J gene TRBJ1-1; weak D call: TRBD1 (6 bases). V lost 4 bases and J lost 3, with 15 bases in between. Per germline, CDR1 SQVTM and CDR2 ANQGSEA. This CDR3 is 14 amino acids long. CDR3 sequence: CSVGAWDKDTEAFF. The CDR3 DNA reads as TGCAGCGTTGGGGCGTGGGACAAGGACACTGAAGCTTTCTTT.

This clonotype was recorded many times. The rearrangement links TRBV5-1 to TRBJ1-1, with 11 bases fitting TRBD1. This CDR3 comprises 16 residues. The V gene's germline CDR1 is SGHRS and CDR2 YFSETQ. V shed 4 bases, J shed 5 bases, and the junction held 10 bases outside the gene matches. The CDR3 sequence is CASSKNGDRGWTEAFF. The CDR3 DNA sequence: TGCGCCAGCAGCAAGAACGGGGACAGGGGGTGGACTGAAGCTTTCTTT.

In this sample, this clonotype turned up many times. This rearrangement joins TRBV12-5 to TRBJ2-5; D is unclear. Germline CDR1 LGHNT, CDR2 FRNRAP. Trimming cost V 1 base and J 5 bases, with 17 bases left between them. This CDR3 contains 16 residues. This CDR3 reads CASGLGEVHGIETQYF. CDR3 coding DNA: TGTGCTAGTGGTTTGGGGGAAGTACATGGGATTGAGACCCAGTACTTC.

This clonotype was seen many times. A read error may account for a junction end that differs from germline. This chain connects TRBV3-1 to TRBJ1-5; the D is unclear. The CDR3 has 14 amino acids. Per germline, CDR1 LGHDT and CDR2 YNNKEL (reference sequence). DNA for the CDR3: TGTGCCAGCAGCCCTGGGTACCGTAGTCAGGCCCAGCATTTT. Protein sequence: CASSPGYRSQAQHF.

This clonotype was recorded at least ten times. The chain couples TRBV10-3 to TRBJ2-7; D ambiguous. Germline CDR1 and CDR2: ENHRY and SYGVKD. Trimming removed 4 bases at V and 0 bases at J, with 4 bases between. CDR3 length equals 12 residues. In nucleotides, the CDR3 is TGTGCCATCAGTGCAGACTCCTACGAGCAGTACTTC. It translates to CAISADSYEQYF.

The CDR3 region has the DNA TGTGCCAGCTCACCTCTCTTTGGTCGGCGTGGTACTGAAGCTTTCTTT. Translated, it gives CASSPLFGRRGTEAFF. The rearrangement uses TRBV18 and TRBJ1-1; no reliable D call. The V and J ends lost 3 bases and 5 bases respectively, with 19 bases between them. Per germline, CDR1 KGHSH and CDR2 LQKENI. The CDR3 contains 16 residues.

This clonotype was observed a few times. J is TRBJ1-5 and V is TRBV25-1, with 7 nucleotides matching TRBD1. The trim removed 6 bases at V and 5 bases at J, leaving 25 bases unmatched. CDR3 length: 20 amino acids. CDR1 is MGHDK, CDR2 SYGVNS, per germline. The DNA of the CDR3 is TGTGCCAGCAGCCGGCTTGAAAACTACCCAACCGGGACAGTGGATCAGCCCCAGCATTTT. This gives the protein CASSRLENYPTGTVDQPQHF.

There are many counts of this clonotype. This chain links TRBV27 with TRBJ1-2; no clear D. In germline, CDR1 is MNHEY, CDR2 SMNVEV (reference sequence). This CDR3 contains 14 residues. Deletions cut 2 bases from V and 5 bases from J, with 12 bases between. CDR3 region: CASSLSPPFYGYTF. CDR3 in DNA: TGTGCCAGCAGTTTAAGTCCCCCATTTTATGGCTACACCTTC.

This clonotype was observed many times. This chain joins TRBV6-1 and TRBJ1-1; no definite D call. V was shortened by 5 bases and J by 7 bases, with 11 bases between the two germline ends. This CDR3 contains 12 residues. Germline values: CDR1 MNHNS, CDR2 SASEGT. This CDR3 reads CASSPGEGEAFF. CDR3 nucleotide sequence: TGTGCCAGCAGTCCTGGGGAGGGTGAAGCTTTCTTT.

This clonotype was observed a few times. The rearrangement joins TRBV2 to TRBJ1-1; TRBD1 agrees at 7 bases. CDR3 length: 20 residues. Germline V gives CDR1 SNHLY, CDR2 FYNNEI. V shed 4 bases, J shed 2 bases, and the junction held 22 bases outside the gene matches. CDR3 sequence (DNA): TGTGCCAGCAGTGTTGAGAGTAGTGGGAGGGGGCAACGTAGAAACACTGAAGCTTTCTTT. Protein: CASSVESSGRGQRRNTEAFF.

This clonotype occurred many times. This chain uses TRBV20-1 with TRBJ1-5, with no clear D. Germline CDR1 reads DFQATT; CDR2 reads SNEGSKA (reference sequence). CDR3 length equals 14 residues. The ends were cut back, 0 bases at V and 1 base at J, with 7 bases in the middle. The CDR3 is CSARDQESNQPQHF. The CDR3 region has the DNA TGCAGTGCTAGAGATCAGGAGAGCAATCAGCCCCAGCATTTT.

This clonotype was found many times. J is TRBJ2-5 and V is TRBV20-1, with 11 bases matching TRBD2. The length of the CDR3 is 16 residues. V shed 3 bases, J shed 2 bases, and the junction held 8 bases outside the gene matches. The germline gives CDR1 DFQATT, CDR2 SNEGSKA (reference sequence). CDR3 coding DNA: TGCAGTGCTAGTCTCCCTAGCGGGGGGAATCAAGAGACCCAGTACTTC. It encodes CSASLPSGGNQETQYF.